The present entry profiles one T cell receptor beta chain with its context. Its target is unknown. This CDR3 contains 12 residues. Germline loops: CDR1 SQVTM, CDR2 ANQGSEA. V dropped 7 bases and J dropped 6 bases, with 13 bases sitting between them. These data are taken from a study of a mutant IDH1 vaccine in newly diagnosed glioma. Looking at the study overall: Treated patients had a mean age of about 40 years and an approximately 60% male, around 38% female split. Former treatment meant radiotherapy, temozolomide, or both; the majority had gotten both. Whole-study results and caveats: Seemingly, pseudoprogression had no relation to changes in the top peripheral T cell clonotypes.

Time point: week 11, during vaccination. Doses comprised 300 ug of mutant IDH1 20-mer peptide each, plus topical imiquimod. Clones were read by immunoSEQ multiplex PCR, and TCRdb kept only the in-frame ones, dropping some. Of some 64,000 clones listed, about 81% were seen once; the top ten hold roughly 9.5%. The chain uses TRBV29-1 and TRBJ2-1; D call uncertain. The source is a woman aged 45-59 years with glioma. This material consisted of PBMCs, taken from a glioma patient whose treatment included an IDH1 peptide vaccine. CDR3 sequence: CSGALNGNEQFF. The CDR3 DNA sequence: TGCAGCGGCGCCTTAAACGGCAATGAGCAGTTCTTC.